This TCR beta chain was found in a study of T-cell memory formation after mild COVID-19. Trimming removed 3 bases at V and 0 bases at J, with 3 bases between. This CDR3 region has 12 residues. Germline CDR1 reads SQVTM; CDR2 reads ANQGSEA. This clonotype was counted between two and nine times. TCRdb reanalysed the 5' RACE reads using MiXCR and keeps one entry per CDR3 protein. Found here are roughly 380,000 distinct CDR3 sequences, 25% to 30% of them singletons; the top ten hold 13%. The sequencing input was PBMCs or a T cell subset sorted from them (not recorded which). This sequence joins TRBV29-1 and TRBJ1-3; D not certain. The sequence came from an adult woman who had mild COVID-19 (a few samples of this study predate the infection). Cell type and time point are not known. The CDR3 here is CSVEASGNTIYF. In DNA form, the CDR3 reads TGCAGCGTTGAGGCCTCTGGAAACACCATATATTTT.